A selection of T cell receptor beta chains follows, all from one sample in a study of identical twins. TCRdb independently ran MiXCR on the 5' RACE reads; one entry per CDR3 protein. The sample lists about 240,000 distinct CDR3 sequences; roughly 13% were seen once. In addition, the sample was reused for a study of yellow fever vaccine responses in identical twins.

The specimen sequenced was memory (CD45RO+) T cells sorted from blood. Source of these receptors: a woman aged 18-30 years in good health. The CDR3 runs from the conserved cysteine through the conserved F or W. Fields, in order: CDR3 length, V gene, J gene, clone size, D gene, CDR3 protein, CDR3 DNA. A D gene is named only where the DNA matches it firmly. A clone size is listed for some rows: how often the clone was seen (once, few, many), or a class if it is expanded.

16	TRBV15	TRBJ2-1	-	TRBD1	CATSRPGQGKRNEQFF	TGTGCCACCAGCAGGCCGGGACAGGGGAAAAGAAATGAGCAGTTCTTC
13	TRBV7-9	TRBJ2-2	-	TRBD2	CASSASGRGELFF	TGTGCCAGCAGCGCAAGCGGGAGAGGGGAGCTGTTTTTT
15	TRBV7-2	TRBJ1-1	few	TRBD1	CASSLAGGDSFEAFF	TGTGCCAGCAGCTTAGCGGGGGGGGACAGTTTCGAAGCTTTCTTT
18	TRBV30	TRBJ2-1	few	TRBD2	CAWRLGSGNGHGQNEQFF	TGTGCCTGGAGGCTTGGTAGCGGGAATGGTCATGGTCAGAATGAGCAGTTCTTC
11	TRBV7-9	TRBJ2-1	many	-	CASTRSTVQFF	TGTGCCAGCACCCGTTCGACGGTACAGTTCTTC
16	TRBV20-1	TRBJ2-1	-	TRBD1	CSARDSDRVTYNEQFF	TGCAGTGCTAGAGATAGCGACAGGGTAACCTACAATGAGCAGTTCTTC
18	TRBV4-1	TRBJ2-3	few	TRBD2	CASSQEELATIGTDTQYF	TGCGCCAGCAGCCAAGAGGAACTAGCGACTATAGGCACAGATACGCAGTATTTT
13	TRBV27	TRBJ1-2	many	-	CASSFLDSTGYTF	TGTGCCAGCAGTTTCCTTGACTCCACTGGCTACACCTTC
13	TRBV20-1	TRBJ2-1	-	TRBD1	CSAPTGGRNEQFF	TGCAGTGCTCCCACAGGGGGGAGGAATGAGCAGTTCTTC
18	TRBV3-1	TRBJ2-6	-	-	CASSYRAVLYSGANVLTF	TGTGCCAGCAGCTACCGGGCCGTCCTCTACTCTGGGGCCAACGTCCTGACTTTC
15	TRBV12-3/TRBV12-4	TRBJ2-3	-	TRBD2	CASSLVAGDTDTQYF	TGTGCCAGCAGTTTAGTAGCGGGAGATACAGATACGCAGTATTTT
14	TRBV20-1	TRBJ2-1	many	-	CSARQVLSYNEQFF	TGCAGTGCTAGGCAGGTCCTCTCCTACAATGAGCAGTTCTTC
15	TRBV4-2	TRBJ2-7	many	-	CASSQEKQGSYEQYF	TGTGCCAGCAGCCAAGAGAAACAGGGCTCCTACGAGCAGTACTTC
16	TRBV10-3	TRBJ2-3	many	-	CAISEVLAFSTDTQYF	TGTGCCATCAGTGAAGTTCTAGCGTTCAGCACAGATACGCAGTATTTT
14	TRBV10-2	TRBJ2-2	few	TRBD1	CASKGTENTGELFF	TGCGCCAGCAAAGGGACAGAGAACACCGGGGAGCTGTTTTTT
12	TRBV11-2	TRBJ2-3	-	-	CASRGGGDTQYF	TGTGCCAGCAGAGGGGGGGGAGATACGCAGTATTTT
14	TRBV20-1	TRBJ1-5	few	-	CSANQNRDYQPQHF	TGCAGTGCTAACCAAAACAGGGATTATCAGCCCCAGCATTTT
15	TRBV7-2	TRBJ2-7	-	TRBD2	CASSLGGTSSPEQYF	TGTGCCAGCAGCTTAGGGGGGACTAGCTCCCCCGAGCAGTACTTC
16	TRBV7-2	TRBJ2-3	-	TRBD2	CASSRFGTSVRDTQYF	TGTGCCAGCAGCCGTTTCGGGACTAGCGTTAGGGATACGCAGTATTTT
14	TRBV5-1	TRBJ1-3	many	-	CASSSPAPGNTIYF	TGCGCCAGCAGCTCCCCGGCTCCTGGAAACACCATATATTTT
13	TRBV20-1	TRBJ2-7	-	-	CSADQDGTYEQYF	TGCAGTGCAGACCAGGACGGAACCTACGAGCAGTACTTC
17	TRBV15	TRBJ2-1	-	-	CATSRDRVGAYANEQFF	TGTGCCACCAGCAGAGATAGAGTCGGAGCCTACGCCAATGAGCAGTTCTTC
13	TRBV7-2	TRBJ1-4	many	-	CASSLNRNEKLFF	TGTGCCAGCAGCTTAAACAGGAATGAAAAACTGTTTTTT
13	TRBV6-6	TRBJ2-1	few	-	CASSRLVYNEQFF	TGTGCCAGCAGCAGACTAGTCTACAATGAGCAGTTCTTC
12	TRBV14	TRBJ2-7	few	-	CASSQSNLEQYF	TGTGCCAGCAGCCAAAGCAATCTCGAGCAGTACTTC
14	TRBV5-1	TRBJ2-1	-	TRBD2	CASSVAGGPNEQFF	TGCGCCAGCAGCGTAGCGGGGGGGCCTAATGAGCAGTTCTTC
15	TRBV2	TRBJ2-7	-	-	CASRRQDLNSYEQYF	TGTGCCAGCAGGAGACAGGACCTAAACTCCTACGAGCAGTACTTC
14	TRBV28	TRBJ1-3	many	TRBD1	CASSPRDRENTIYF	TGTGCCAGCAGTCCCCGGGACAGGGAAAACACCATATATTTT
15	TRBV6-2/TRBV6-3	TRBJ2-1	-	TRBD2	CASSYGTGGYNEQFF	TGTGCCAGCAGCTACGGGACCGGGGGGTACAATGAGCAGTTCTTC
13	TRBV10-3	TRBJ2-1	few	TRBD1	CAISESGTGFGFF	TGTGCCATCAGTGAGTCCGGGACAGGGTTTGGGTTCTTC
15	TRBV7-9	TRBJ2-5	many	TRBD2	CASSPGLAGGETQYF	TGTGCCAGCAGCCCCGGACTAGCGGGAGGGGAGACCCAGTACTTC
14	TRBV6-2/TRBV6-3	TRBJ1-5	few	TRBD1	CASTRDRIDQPQHF	TGTGCCAGCACTAGGGACAGGATTGATCAGCCCCAGCATTTT
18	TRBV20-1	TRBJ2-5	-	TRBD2	CSARDRTSGGALRETQYF	TGCAGTGCTAGAGATCGAACTAGCGGGGGGGCCCTGCGTGAGACCCAGTACTTC
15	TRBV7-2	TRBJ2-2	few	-	CASSRDQSNTGELFF	TGTGCCAGCAGCCGCGACCAGTCGAACACCGGGGAGCTGTTTTTT
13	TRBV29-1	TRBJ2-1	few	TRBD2	CSGEAGGHNEQFF	TGCAGCGGGGAAGCGGGGGGGCACAATGAGCAGTTCTTC
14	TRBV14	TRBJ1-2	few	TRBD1	CASSQRQGLYGYTF	TGTGCCAGCAGCCAAAGACAGGGTTTGTATGGCTACACCTTC